This is a list of T cell receptor beta chains from one sample in a study of blood T cell repertoires in COVID-19. Measured with immunoSEQ multiplex PCR; TCRdb has only the in-frame clones, and not every one. The sample yields 55,000 to 75,000 clones, 82% seen once. The sequenced sample was peripheral blood. These receptors were collected from an elderly man with active COVID-19. Each CDR3 is given without its conserved first and last residue. Each record gives: V gene, CDR3 protein.

TRBV4-1	ASSQDRTQETQY
TRBV5-6	ASSLARGRGQPQH
TRBV11-2	ASSRGLAGGYEQY
TRBV3-1/TRBV3-2	ASSPRQGDDTQY
TRBV18	ASSPSPGPNYGYT
TRBV19	ASIERGQPNYGYT
TRBV30	AWSLTGKYGYT
TRBV30	AWTVAGMGDTQY
TRBV7-8	ASSLRSSNSEQY
TRBV30	AWSTPEPTLGYGYT
TRBV7-8	ASSYPGSNNSPLH
TRBV5-1	ASSPGRGTTDTQY
TRBV9	ASSVGGVGNSPLH
TRBV18	ASSPILGNEQF
TRBV7-9	ASSHTSGGANEQF
TRBV7-2	ASSLGAGHEQF
TRBV11-2	ASSLAGGRRLSTDTQY
TRBV12-3/TRBV12-4	ASSRGSGTEAF
TRBV28	ASSSPDRGTEAF
TRBV15	ATSRATSALYNEQF
TRBV10-3	AIAGGADNEQF
TRBV29-1	SVERDAGDTQY
TRBV15	ATSEKGQGAGVYGYT
TRBV6-5	ASSYTADNEQF
TRBV4-3	ASSRARERDGYT
TRBV5-5	ASSLGGGQGGNEQF
TRBV7-3	ASSSGFRAVTDTQY
TRBV9	ASSVGMAAGNTIY
TRBV7-2	ASSIRDSSYEQY
TRBV10-1	ASIPPKPPGREAETQY
TRBV3-1/TRBV3-2	ASSQTGSSGNTIY
TRBV7-9	ASSQVAGGGSETQY
TRBV9	ASSPGDSGANVLT
TRBV6-1	ASSGQGLVSYNSPLH
TRBV19	ASRQGINEKLF
TRBV10-3	AISEVGKNTEAF
TRBV30	AWSVTGAATQY
TRBV2	ASSELDRDGYT